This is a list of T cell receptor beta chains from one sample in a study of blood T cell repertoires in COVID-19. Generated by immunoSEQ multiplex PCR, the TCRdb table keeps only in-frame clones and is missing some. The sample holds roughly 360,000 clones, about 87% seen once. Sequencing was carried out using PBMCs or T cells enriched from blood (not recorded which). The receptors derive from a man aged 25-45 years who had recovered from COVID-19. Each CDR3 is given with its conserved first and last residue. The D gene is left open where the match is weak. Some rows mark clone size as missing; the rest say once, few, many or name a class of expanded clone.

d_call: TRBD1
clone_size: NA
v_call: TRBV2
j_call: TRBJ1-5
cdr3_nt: TGTGCCAGCAGTGATTCAGGGGGTAGCAATCAGCCCCAGCATTTT
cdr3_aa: CASSDSGGSNQPQHF

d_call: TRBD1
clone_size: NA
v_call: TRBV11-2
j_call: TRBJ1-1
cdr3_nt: TGTGCCAGCAGCTTAGAAGCCGACAGGGGGGCTTTCTTT
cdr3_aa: CASSLEADRGAFF

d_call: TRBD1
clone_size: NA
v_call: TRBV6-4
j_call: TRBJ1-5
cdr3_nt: TGTGCCAGCAGTGATTACCGACAGGGGGCTGGCAATCAGCCCCAGCATTTT
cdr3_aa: CASSDYRQGAGNQPQHF

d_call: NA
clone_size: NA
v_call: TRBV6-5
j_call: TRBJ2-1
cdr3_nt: TGTGCCAGCAGACCAAACAGGGAGGGTGAGCAGTTCTTC
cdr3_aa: CASRPNREGEQFF

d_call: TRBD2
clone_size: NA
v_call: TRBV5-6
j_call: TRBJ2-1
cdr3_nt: TGTGCCAGCAGCTTCCTTACTAGCGGGGGGCTTTTGAATGAGCAGTTCTTC
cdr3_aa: CASSFLTSGGLLNEQFF

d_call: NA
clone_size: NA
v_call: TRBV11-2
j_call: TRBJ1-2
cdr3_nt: TGTGCCAGCACCAAGACACTGTCCGGGGTGGACTATGGCTACACCTTC
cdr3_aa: CASTKTLSGVDYGYTF

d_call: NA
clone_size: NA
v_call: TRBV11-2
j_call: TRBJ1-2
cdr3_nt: TGTGCCAGCAGCTTAGACAGTGGCAATGGCTACACCTTC
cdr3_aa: CASSLDSGNGYTF

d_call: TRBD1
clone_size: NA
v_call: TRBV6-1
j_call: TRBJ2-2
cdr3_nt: TGTGCCAGCAGTGAAACAGGGGGCCGGACCGGGGAGCTGTTTTTT
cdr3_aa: CASSETGGRTGELFF

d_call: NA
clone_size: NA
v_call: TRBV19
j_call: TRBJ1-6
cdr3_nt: TGTGCCAGTAGTATCGGGGTTCTAACCCATTCACCCCTCCACTTT
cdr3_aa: CASSIGVLTHSPLHF

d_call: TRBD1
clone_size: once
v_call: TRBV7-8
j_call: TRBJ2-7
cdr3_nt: TGTGCCAGCAGCTTAGGACAGGGGAGTAACGAGCAGTACTTC
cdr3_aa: CASSLGQGSNEQYF

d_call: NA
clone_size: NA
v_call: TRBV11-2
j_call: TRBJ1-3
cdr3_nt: TGTGCCAGCAGCTTAGGCCTCCTCGGGGGGTCAGGAAACACCATATATTTT
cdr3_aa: CASSLGLLGGSGNTIYF